This T cell receptor beta chain was profiled in a study of blood T cell repertoires in COVID-19. The repertoire was sequenced with immunoSEQ multiplex PCR; TCRdb's copy has only in-frame clones and lacks some. The table includes 360,000 or so clones, 75% to 90% detected once. Trimming removed 2 bases from V and 0 bases from J, with 8 bases in between. This CDR3 is 15 amino acids long. CDR1 is MNHNS, CDR2 SASEGT, per germline. The V call is TRBV6-1, the J call TRBJ1-5; weak D call: TRBD1 (5 bases). This sequence originates from a woman aged 45 to 65 who had recovered from COVID-19. The sequenced material came from PBMCs or T cells enriched from blood (not recorded which). CDR3 DNA: TGTGCCAGCAGTGAAACTCAGGGTAGCAATCAGCCCCAGCATTTT. Translated, it gives CASSETQGSNQPQHF.